This TCR beta chain emerged from a study of blood T cell repertoires in COVID-19. This clone has just a few counts. Profiled with immunoSEQ multiplex PCR; TCRdb holds only in-frame clones, not every one. The table shows 260,000 or so clones, with roughly 90% occurring only once. Trimming removed 5 bases at V and 0 bases at J, with 8 bases between. Germline lookup yields CDR1 SGHTA and CDR2 FQGNSA. There are 14 residues in the CDR3. The J gene is TRBJ1-5, the V gene TRBV7-2; D is perhaps TRBD1 (5 bases). The specimen sequenced was peripheral blood. The TCR originated in a human donor in a cohort sampled during active COVID-19. The CDR3 nucleotides read TGTGCCAGCAGCGCGGGACTTAGCAATCAGCCCCAGCATTTT. Translation: CASSAGLSNQPQHF.